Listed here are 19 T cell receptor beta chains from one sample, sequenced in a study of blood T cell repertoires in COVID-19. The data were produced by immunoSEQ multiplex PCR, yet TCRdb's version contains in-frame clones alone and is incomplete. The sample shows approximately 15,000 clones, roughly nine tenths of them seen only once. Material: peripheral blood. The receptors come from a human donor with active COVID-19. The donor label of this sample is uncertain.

CDR3: CASSLMTGAWNEQFF. The CDR3 DNA reads as TGTGCCAGCAGTTTAATGACAGGGGCTTGGAATGAGCAGTTCTTC. J is TRBJ2-1 and V is TRBV28; 8 positions agree with TRBD1. There are 15 residues in the CDR3. CDR1 is MDHEN and CDR2 is SYDVKM in the germline V gene. V gave up 2 bases and J gave up 7 bases; unmatched junction bases: 7.

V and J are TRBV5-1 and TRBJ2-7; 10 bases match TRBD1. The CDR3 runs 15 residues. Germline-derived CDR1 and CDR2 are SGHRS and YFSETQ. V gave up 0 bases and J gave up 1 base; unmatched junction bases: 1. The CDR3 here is CASSLGTGGSYEQYF. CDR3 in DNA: TGCGCCAGCAGCTTGGGGACAGGGGGTTCCTACGAGCAGTACTTC.

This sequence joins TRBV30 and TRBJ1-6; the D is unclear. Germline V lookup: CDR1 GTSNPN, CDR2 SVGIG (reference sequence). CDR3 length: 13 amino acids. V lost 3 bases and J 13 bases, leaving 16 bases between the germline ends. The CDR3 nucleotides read TGTGCCTGGAGCACGGGTGGCAGACTGCCCCTCCACTTT. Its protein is CAWSTGGRLPLHF.

The CDR3 coding sequence is TGTGCCAGCAGCCAAGATGGGCTAGCGGGAGGGCCTAGGTACGAGCAGTACTTC. As protein: CASSQDGLAGGPRYEQYF. The V gene is TRBV4-2, the J gene TRBJ2-7, with 12 nucleotides matching TRBD2. Per germline, CDR1 LGHNA and CDR2 YNFKEQ. The CDR3 runs to 18 residues. V dropped 0 bases and J dropped 4; count of bases not matched to a gene: 10.

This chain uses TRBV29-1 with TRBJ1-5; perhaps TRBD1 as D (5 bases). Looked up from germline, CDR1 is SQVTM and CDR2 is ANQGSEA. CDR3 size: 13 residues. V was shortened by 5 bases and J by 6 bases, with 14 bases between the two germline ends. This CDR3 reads CSVQGEASQPQHF. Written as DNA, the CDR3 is TGCAGCGTTCAGGGTGAGGCTAGTCAGCCCCAGCATTTT.

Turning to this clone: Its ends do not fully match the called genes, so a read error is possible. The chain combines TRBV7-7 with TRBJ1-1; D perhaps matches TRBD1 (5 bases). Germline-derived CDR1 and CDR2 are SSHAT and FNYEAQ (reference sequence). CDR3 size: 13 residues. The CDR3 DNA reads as TGTGCTAGCAGCCAGGGTATGCACACTGAAGCTTTCTTT. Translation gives CASSQGMHTEAFF.

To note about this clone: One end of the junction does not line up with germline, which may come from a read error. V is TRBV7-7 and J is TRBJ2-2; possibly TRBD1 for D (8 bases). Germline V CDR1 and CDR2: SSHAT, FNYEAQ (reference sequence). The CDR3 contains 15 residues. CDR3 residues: CASSLDREGTGELFF. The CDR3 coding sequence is TGTGCTAGCAGCTTGGACAGGGAGGGCACCGGGGAGCTGTTTTTT.

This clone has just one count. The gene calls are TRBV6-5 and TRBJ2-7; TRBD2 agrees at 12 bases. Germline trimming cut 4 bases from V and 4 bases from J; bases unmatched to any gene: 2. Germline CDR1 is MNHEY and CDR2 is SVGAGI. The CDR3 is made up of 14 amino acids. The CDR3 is CASSWGTSGYEQYF. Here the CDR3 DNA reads TGTGCCAGCAGTTGGGGGACTAGCGGGTACGAGCAGTACTTC.

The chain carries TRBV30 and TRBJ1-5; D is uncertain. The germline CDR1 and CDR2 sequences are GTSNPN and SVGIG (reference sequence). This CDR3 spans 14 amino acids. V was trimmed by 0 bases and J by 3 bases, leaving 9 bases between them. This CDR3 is CAWSVGETNQPQHF. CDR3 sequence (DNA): TGTGCCTGGAGTGTTGGAGAGACCAATCAGCCCCAGCATTTT.

The CDR3 bases are TGTGCCAGCAGCCAACTTGAGGGAGGGACACTATCCTACGACGAGCAGTACTTC. It encodes CASSQLEGGTLSYDEQYF. The rearrangement uses TRBV3-1 (or the pseudogene TRBV3-2) and TRBJ2-7; possible D gene TRBD2, 7 bases. The CDR3 runs 18 residues. The germline gives CDR1 LGHDT, CDR2 YNNKEL (reference sequence). Trimming took off 2 bases at V and 5 bases at J, with 25 bases between the two ends.

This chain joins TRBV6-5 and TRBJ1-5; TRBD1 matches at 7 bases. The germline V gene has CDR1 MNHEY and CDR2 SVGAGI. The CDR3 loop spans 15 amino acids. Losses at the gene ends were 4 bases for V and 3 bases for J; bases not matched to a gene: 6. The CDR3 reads CASSLSQGNNQPQHF. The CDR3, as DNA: TGTGCCAGCAGTTTGTCACAGGGGAACAATCAGCCCCAGCATTTT.

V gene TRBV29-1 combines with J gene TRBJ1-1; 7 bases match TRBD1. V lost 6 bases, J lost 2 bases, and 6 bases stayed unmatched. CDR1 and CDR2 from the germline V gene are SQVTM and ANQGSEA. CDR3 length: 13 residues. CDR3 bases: TGCAGCGTACAGGGGAGCGGTAACACTGAAGCTTTCTTT. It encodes CSVQGSGNTEAFF.

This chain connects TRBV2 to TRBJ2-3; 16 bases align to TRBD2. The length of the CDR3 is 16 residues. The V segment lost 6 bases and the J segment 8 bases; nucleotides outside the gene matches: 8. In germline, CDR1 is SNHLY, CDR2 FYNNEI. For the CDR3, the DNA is TGTGCCAGCAGCGCCGGGACTAGCGGGGGGGCCGGTACGCAGTATTTT. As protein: CASSAGTSGGAGTQYF.

The CDR3 DNA reads TGTGCCAGCAGTGACGGGGGGGCCTACAATGAGCAGTTCTTC. It yields the protein CASSDGGAYNEQFF. V gene TRBV6-4 combines with J gene TRBJ2-1, with 7 nucleotides matching TRBD2. Germline loops: CDR1 MRHNA, CDR2 SNTAGT. CDR3 length: 14 residues. The V and J ends lost 2 bases and 2 bases, in that order; junction bases with no gene match: 0.

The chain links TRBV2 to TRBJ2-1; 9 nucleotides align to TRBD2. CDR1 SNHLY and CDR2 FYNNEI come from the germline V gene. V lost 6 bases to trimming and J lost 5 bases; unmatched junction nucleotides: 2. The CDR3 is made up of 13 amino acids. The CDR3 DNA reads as TGTGCCAGCAGCCGACTAGCGGACAATGAGCAGTTCTTC. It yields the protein CASSRLADNEQFF. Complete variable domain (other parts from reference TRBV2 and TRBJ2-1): EPEVTQTPSHQVTQMGQEVILRCVPISNHLYFYWYRQILGQKVEFLVSFYNNEISEKSEIFDDQFSVERPDGSNFTLKIRSTKLEDSAMYFCASSRLADNEQFFGPGTRLTVL.

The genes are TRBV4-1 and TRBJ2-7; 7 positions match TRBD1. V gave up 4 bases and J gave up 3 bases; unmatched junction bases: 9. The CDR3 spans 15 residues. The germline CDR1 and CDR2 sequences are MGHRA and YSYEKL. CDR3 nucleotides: TGCGCCAGCAGCCTCTCAGGGACAGAAAACTACGAGCAGTACTTC. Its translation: CASSLSGTENYEQYF.

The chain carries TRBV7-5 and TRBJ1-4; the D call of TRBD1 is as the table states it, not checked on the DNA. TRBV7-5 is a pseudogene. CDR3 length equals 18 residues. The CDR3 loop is CVRSCRQGAYVLREKLFF. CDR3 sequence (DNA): TGTGTCAGAAGCTGTCGACAGGGGGCGTACGTCCTAAGAGAAAAACTGTTTTTT.

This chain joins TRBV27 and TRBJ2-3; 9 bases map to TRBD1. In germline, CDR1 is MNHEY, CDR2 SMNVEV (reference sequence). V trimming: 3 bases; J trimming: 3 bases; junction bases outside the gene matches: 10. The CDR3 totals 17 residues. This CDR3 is CASSLSRDREGTDTQYF. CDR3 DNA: TGTGCCAGCAGTTTGAGTCGGGACAGGGAGGGGACAGATACGCAGTATTTT.

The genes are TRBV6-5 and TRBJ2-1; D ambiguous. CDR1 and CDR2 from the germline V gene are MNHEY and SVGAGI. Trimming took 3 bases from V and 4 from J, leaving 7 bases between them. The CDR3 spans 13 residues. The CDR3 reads CASSYRDYNEQFF. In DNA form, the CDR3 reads TGTGCCAGCAGTTATAGAGATTACAATGAGCAGTTCTTC.